These 21 T cell receptor beta chains originate from one sample sequenced in a study of cytomegalovirus exposure and HLA in healthy donors. A multiplex PCR was run with 60 Vbeta primers and 13 Jbeta primers. Sequencing used immunoSEQ multiplex PCR; TCRdb keeps in-frame clones, though not all of them. In all, the sample yields 110,000 to 150,000 clones. Sample: PBMCs. The source of these receptors is a man aged 40-49 years in good health and CMV-seronegative.

The J gene is TRBJ1-1, the V gene TRBV9; 7 nucleotides line up with TRBD1. The CDR3 is made up of 14 amino acids. The junction had 3 bases not matched to a gene; V was cut back by 3 bases and J by 1 base. Germline CDR1 is SGDLS and CDR2 is YYNGEE. The DNA of the CDR3 is TGTGCCAGCAGCGCAGGGGGTCGGAACACTGAAGCTTTCTTT. Its translation: CASSAGGRNTEAFF.

This chain uses TRBV7-3 with TRBJ2-7; 8 bases map to TRBD2. From germline, CDR1 is SGHTA and CDR2 FQGTGA. CDR3 length: 14 residues. The J segment lost 2 bases and the V segment lost 5 bases, leaving 5 bases of the junction unmatched. CDR3 in DNA: TGTGCCAGCAGCATTACTAGCGGTCCCTACGAGCAGTACTTC. Protein sequence: CASSITSGPYEQYF.

The V and J genes are TRBV9 and TRBJ2-5; TRBD2 matches 12 bases. Germline CDR1 SGDLS, CDR2 YYNGEE. This CDR3 spans 15 amino acids. V gave up 4 bases and J gave up 5 bases; unmatched junction bases: 6. The CDR3 region has the DNA TGTGCCAGCAGCCCTAGCGGGGGGGCCTATGAGACCCAGTACTTC. Encoded protein: CASSPSGGAYETQYF.

The chain has TRBV19 and TRBJ2-7, with TRBD1 identical over 7 bases. This CDR3 contains 13 residues. Germline CDR1 reads LNHDA; CDR2 reads SQIVND (reference sequence). V lost 6 bases, J lost 4 bases, and 6 bases stayed unmatched. CDR3 region: CASSMRDRYEQYF. The CDR3 DNA reads as TGTGCCAGTAGCATGAGGGACAGATACGAGCAGTACTTC. The variable domain in full, with the rest retrieved from reference TRBV19 and TRBJ2-7, is DGGITQSPKYLFRKEGQNVTLSCEQNLNHDAMYWYRQDPGQGLRLIYYSQIVNDFQKGDIAEGYSVSREKKESFPLTVTSAQKNPTAFYLCASSMRDRYEQYFGPGTRLTVT.

The chain uses TRBV13 and TRBJ1-1; possible D gene TRBD1, 6 bases. With 0 bases removed from V and 5 bases from J, the gap between germline ends came to 22 bases. The germline V gene has CDR1 PRHDT and CDR2 FYEKMQ (reference sequence). The CDR3 runs 18 residues. The CDR3 sequence: CASSLGRGVGGHGTEAFF. The CDR3 DNA is TGTGCCAGCAGCTTAGGTCGGGGGGTAGGGGGTCACGGTACTGAAGCTTTCTTT.

The rearrangement joins TRBV28 to TRBJ1-1; D unresolved. The CDR3 covers 11 residues. Trimming removed 2 bases at V and 9 bases at J, with 7 bases between. Germline CDR1 reads MDHEN; CDR2 reads SYDVKM. The CDR3 bases are TGTGCCAGCAGTTTACGAGGTAAAGCTTTCTTT. Its translation: CASSLRGKAFF. Looking up the rest from reference TRBV28 and TRBJ1-1 gives the full variable domain: DVKVTQSSRYLVKRTGEKVFLECVQDMDHENMFWYRQDPGLGLRLIYFSYDVKMKEKGDIPEGYSVSREKKERFSLILESASTNQTSMYLCASSLRGKAFFGQGTRLTVV.

This sequence joins TRBV28 and TRBJ1-1; D unresolved. Germline-derived CDR1 and CDR2 are MDHEN and SYDVKM. The CDR3 contains 13 residues. Trimming stripped 3 bases from V and 5 bases from J, with 10 bases between. CDR3 region: CASSFLRRTEAFF. The CDR3 region has the DNA TGTGCCAGCAGTTTTCTTAGGAGGACTGAAGCTTTCTTT.

V usage is TRBV6-1 and J usage is TRBJ2-7; possibly TRBD1 for D (5 bases). The CDR3 is 15 residues long. Trimming left V 6 bases short and J 1 base short, with 16 bases between. Germline V gene data show CDR1 as MNHNS and CDR2 as SASEGT. Here the CDR3 DNA reads TGTGCCAGCAGCCAGGGCAGGGTAATTTCCTACGAGCAGTACTTC. Its translation is CASSQGRVISYEQYF.

The chain couples TRBV11-2 to TRBJ1-1, with TRBD1 as a possible D gene (5 bases). Trimming took 3 bases from V and 1 from J, leaving 6 bases between them. The CDR3 is 13 residues long. CDR1 is SGHAT, CDR2 FQNNGV, per germline. The CDR3 nucleotides are TGTGCCAGCAGCTTGACAGAGAACACTGAAGCTTTCTTT. Its protein product is CASSLTENTEAFF.

V gene TRBV9 combines with J gene TRBJ1-6; no reliable D call. Germline loops: CDR1 SGDLS, CDR2 YYNGEE. Trimming left V 0 bases short and J 9 bases short, with 10 bases between. The CDR3 length is 14 residues. CDR3 in DNA: TGTGCCAGCAGCGTAGGGGAGGTGGGTTCACCCCTCCACTTT. This sequence encodes CASSVGEVGSPLHF.

The rearrangement links TRBV4-3 to TRBJ1-6; D perhaps matches TRBD1 (6 bases). The V end was cut by 0 bases, the J end by 7 bases, with 10 bases between. CDR3 length: 15 amino acids. Germline lookup yields CDR1 LGHNA and CDR2 YSLEER. The CDR3 sequence is CASSQEGAGNSPLHF. The CDR3 nucleotides read TGCGCCAGCAGCCAAGAGGGGGCAGGGAATTCACCCCTCCACTTT.

As regards this clone: The sample holds other DNA sequences that translate to the same CDR3. The CDR3 DNA follows: TGTGCCAGCAGTTCACCCCGGACAGGGCCCCTAGGTTACACCTTC. Translating it yields CASSSPRTGPLGYTF. This rearrangement joins TRBV6-6 to TRBJ1-2; 8 nucleotides agree with TRBD1. The CDR3 sequence is 15 residues long. V was pared by 4 bases and J by 11 bases, with 15 bases of the junction left unmatched. Germline V gene sequence: CDR1 MNHNY, CDR2 SVGAGI (reference sequence).

V and J are TRBV5-1 and TRBJ2-3; D gene ambiguous. V dropped 7 bases and J dropped 4 bases, with 19 bases sitting between them. CDR1 is SGHRS and CDR2 is YFSETQ in the germline V gene. This CDR3 is 15 amino acids long. DNA for the CDR3: TGCGCCAGCTCACTAAGCTCTCCCGGCGCAGATACGCAGTATTTT. It specifies CASSLSSPGADTQYF.

The rearrangement uses TRBV20-1 and TRBJ2-7; D unclear. V was shortened by 1 base and J by 8 bases, with 9 bases between the two germline ends. The CDR3 is made up of 11 amino acids. CDR1 and CDR2 (germline): DFQATT, SNEGSKA (reference sequence). The DNA for the CDR3 is TGCAGTGCTAGAGCAGGTTGGCAGCAGTACTTC. As protein: CSARAGWQQYF.

J is TRBJ2-1 and V is TRBV4-1, with 7 bases matching TRBD2. V lost 3 bases, J lost 2 bases, and 7 bases stayed unmatched. This CDR3 contains 16 residues. In germline, CDR1 is MGHRA, CDR2 YSYEKL. This chain's CDR3 is CASSQSTSLTYNEQFF. The CDR3 DNA sequence: TGCGCCAGCAGCCAGTCGACTAGCCTCACCTACAATGAGCAGTTCTTC.

The CDR3 protein is CASSRLDRADNTGELFF. The CDR3 DNA reads as TGCGCCAGCAGCCGTCTCGACAGGGCCGATAACACCGGGGAGCTGTTTTTT. The chain combines TRBV4-1 with TRBJ2-2; 7 bases agree with TRBD1. The CDR3 sequence is 17 residues long. CDR1 and CDR2 from the germline V gene are MGHRA and YSYEKL. V dropped 4 bases and J dropped 2; count of bases not matched to a gene: 10.

The rearrangement joins TRBV7-9 to TRBJ1-4, with 8 nucleotides matching TRBD1. CDR3 size: 13 residues. The V gene's germline CDR1 is SEHNR and CDR2 FQNEAQ (reference sequence). V was clipped by 5 bases and J by 12 bases; unmatched bases: 8. The CDR3 protein is CASSRGQVQELFF. In nucleotides, the CDR3 is TGTGCCAGCAGCAGGGGACAGGTGCAAGAACTGTTTTTT.

The V and J genes are TRBV5-4 and TRBJ2-1; 9 nucleotides match TRBD1. Trimming took 7 bases from V and 6 from J; bases not matched to a gene: 5. CDR1 SGHNT and CDR2 YYREEE come from the germline V gene (reference sequence). This CDR3 has 13 residues. The CDR3: CASFPTGGNEQFF. The CDR3 bases are TGTGCCAGCTTTCCGACAGGGGGCAATGAGCAGTTCTTC.

The V and J genes are TRBV2 and TRBJ2-2, with 7 bases lining up with TRBD1. Germline CDR1 and CDR2: SNHLY and FYNNEI. The CDR3 runs to 16 residues. The V gene end was trimmed by 11 bases and the J gene end by 4 bases; junction bases not matched to a gene: 16. The CDR3 DNA reads TGTGCCGGCCTGAAAGGGGGCAGGAAGGGCACCGGGGAGCTGTTTTTT. Its translation: CAGLKGGRKGTGELFF.

The V call is TRBV2, the J call TRBJ2-7, with D possibly being TRBD1 (5 bases). Trimming left V 7 bases short and J 9 bases short, with 25 bases between. The CDR3 consists of 15 residues. Per the germline V gene, CDR1 is SNHLY and CDR2 is FYNNEI. The CDR3 DNA reads TGTGCCAGCAAAATTCCTGTCCGTGGGGCAGACGGGCAGTACTTC. Its protein is CASKIPVRGADGQYF.

V gene TRBV6-1 combines with J gene TRBJ2-2; D is perhaps TRBD1 (5 bases). V was clipped by 9 bases and J by 5 bases, with 10 bases between them. Germline V gene lookup returns CDR1 MNHNS and CDR2 SASEGT. The CDR3 consists of 12 residues. The CDR3 DNA reads TGTGCCAGTCGTCCAGGGACCGGGGAGCTGTTTTTT. The encoded protein is CASRPGTGELFF.